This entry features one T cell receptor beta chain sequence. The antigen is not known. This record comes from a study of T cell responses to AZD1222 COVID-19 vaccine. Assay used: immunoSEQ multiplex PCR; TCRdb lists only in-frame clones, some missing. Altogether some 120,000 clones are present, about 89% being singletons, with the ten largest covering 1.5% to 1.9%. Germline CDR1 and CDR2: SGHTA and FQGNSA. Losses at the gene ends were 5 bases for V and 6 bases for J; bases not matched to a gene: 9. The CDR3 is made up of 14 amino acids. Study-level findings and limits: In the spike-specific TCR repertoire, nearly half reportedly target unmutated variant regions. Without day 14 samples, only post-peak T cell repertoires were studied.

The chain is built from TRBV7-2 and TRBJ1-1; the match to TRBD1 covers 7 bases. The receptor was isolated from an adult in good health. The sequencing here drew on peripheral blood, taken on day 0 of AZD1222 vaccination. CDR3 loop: CASSARQGKAEAFF. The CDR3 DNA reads TGTGCCAGCAGCGCCCGACAGGGAAAGGCTGAAGCTTTCTTT.